The rows below give T cell receptor beta chains drawn from one sample of a study of cytomegalovirus exposure and HLA in healthy donors. Assay: immunoSEQ multiplex PCR; the TCRdb copy retains only in-frame clones and omits some. This sample has over 100,000 clones, with 75% to 85% found just once. Sequencing used PBMCs. The receptor set was obtained from a woman aged 18-29 years in good health and CMV-seropositive. Each CDR3 is given with its conserved first and last residue. D genes are given only for firm matches. The size entry is marked missing in some rows and otherwise reads once, few, many or a size class.

V gene	J gene	clone size	D gene	CDR3 DNA	CDR3 protein
TRBV28	TRBJ1-2	once	TRBD1	TGTGCCAGCAGTTTAACAGGGGTGGGCTATGGCTACACCTTC	CASSLTGVGYGYTF
TRBV5-6	TRBJ2-2	-	TRBD2	TGTGCCAGCAGCTTGGTGCTAGCGGGAGTTAGGGCGAACACCGGGGAGCTGTTTTTT	CASSLVLAGVRANTGELFF
TRBV10-3	TRBJ1-1	few	-	TGTGCCATCAGGAAGGGGCAGGCACAGAACACTGAAGCTTTCTTT	CAIRKGQAQNTEAFF
TRBV16	TRBJ2-7	-	TRBD1	TGTGCCAGCAGCTCAGGGACAGGTGAAGTCTCCTACGAGCAGTACTTC	CASSSGTGEVSYEQYF
TRBV28	TRBJ2-7	-	-	TGTGCCAGCAGTTTCGGACAGTCCTCCTACGAGCAGTACTTC	CASSFGQSSYEQYF
TRBV28	TRBJ2-7	-	TRBD2	TGTGCCAGCAGTTTAAGCGGGGCCCTCGGCGAGCAGTACTTC	CASSLSGALGEQYF
TRBV9	TRBJ2-7	-	TRBD2	TGTGCCAGCAGCGTAGGCGGGGGGACTAACGAGCAGTACTTC	CASSVGGGTNEQYF
TRBV13	TRBJ1-1	-	TRBD1	TGTGCCAGCGGCGACAGGGGCAGAAAGAACACTGAAGCTTTCTTT	CASGDRGRKNTEAFF
TRBV28	TRBJ1-1	-	-	TGTGCCAGCAGCTCTCCCCTAGGCAACACTGAAGCTTTCTTT	CASSSPLGNTEAFF
TRBV6-5	TRBJ2-1	-	TRBD2	TGTGCCAGCAGTTTCATAGCGGGAGGACCTTCCCATGAGCAGTTCTTC	CASSFIAGGPSHEQFF